Listed below are T cell receptor beta chains from one sample, sequenced in a study of cytomegalovirus exposure and HLA in healthy donors. Sequencing used immunoSEQ multiplex PCR; TCRdb keeps in-frame clones, though not all of them. The sample has 200,000 to 250,000 clones, about 75% seen once. The specimen sequenced was PBMCs. These receptors all come from a woman in her thirties in good health and CMV-seronegative. The CDR3 runs from the conserved cysteine through the conserved F or W. D genes are given only for firm matches. Size is stated for part of the rows, as once, few or many counts, or as a class when the clone is expanded.

TRBJ2-3 | TRBV5-1 | - | - | TGCGCCAGCAGCTTGCCAGGAGATACGCAGTATTTT | CASSLPGDTQYF
TRBJ1-6 | TRBV6-1 | - | - | TGTGCCAGAATCGCAGGGGTTGGTAATTCACCCCTCCACTTT | CARIAGVGNSPLHF
TRBJ1-1 | TRBV27 | - | medium-sized | TGTGCCAGCAGTTTAACAGGGACTGAAGCTTTCTTT | CASSLTGTEAFF
TRBJ2-7 | TRBV18 | - | - | TGTGCCAGCTCACCACAGACAGGAGGAATCTACGAGCAGTACTTC | CASSPQTGGIYEQYF
TRBJ2-6 | TRBV14 | - | - | TGTGCCAGCAGCCAAGACCTAATCTCTGGGGCCAACGTCCTGACTTTC | CASSQDLISGANVLTF
TRBJ2-1 | TRBV7-3 | TRBD2 | - | TGTGCCAGCAGCTTGTTAAGCGGGAGCTACAATGAGCAGTTCTTC | CASSLLSGSYNEQFF
TRBJ2-7 | TRBV7-9 | TRBD1 | - | TGTGCCAGCAGCTTAAGAGGACAGGGGGTCTACGAGCAGTACTTC | CASSLRGQGVYEQYF
TRBJ2-1 | TRBV9 | TRBD1 | - | TGTGCCAGCAGCGTAACCCCGGACAGGCTATACAATGAGCAGTTCTTC | CASSVTPDRLYNEQFF
TRBJ2-7 | TRBV5-1 | - | few | TGCGCCAGCAGAATCCGGGAGCAGTACGAGCAGTACTTC | CASRIREQYEQYF
TRBJ2-7 | TRBV7-9 | - | - | TGTGCCAGCAGCCAGGACACGGCCCTCTACGAGCAGTACTTC | CASSQDTALYEQYF
TRBJ1-5 | TRBV9 | - | - | TGTGCCAGCAGCCGCGGGGTTAGCAATCAGCCCCAGCATTTT | CASSRGVSNQPQHF
TRBJ1-1 | TRBV5-1 | TRBD1 | - | TGCGCCAGCAGCTTGGGGACAGGGGCCGACACTGAAGCTTTCTTT | CASSLGTGADTEAFF
TRBJ1-6 | TRBV11-3 | TRBD1 | - | TGTGCCAGCCAAAAAGGGACAGAGGATTCACCCCTCCACTTT | CASQKGTEDSPLHF
TRBJ1-1 | TRBV19 | - | - | TGTGCCAGTGGGAACGGGGACTTATTGGATACTGAAGCTTTCTTT | CASGNGDLLDTEAFF
TRBJ1-1 | TRBV7-8 | - | - | TGTGCCAGCACCATAGGACGGGGGAGTCGGATTGAAGCTTTCTTT | CASTIGRGSRIEAFF
TRBJ2-7 | TRBV5-6 | - | - | TGTGCCAGCAGCTTGGGAGGGCAGGGGATCTACGAGCAGTACTTC | CASSLGGQGIYEQYF
TRBJ1-4 | TRBV5-1 | - | - | TGCGCCAGCAGCTTGTTGGCAGGGGAAAGGACTAATGAAAAACTGTTTTTT | CASSLLAGERTNEKLFF
TRBJ1-1 | TRBV7-3 | - | - | TGTGCCAGCAGCTACACAGGGCTCACTGAAGCTTTCTTT | CASSYTGLTEAFF
TRBJ2-7 | TRBV6-1 | - | - | TGTGCCAGCAGTCCAGGGACTGGAGTATACGAGCAGTACTTC | CASSPGTGVYEQYF
TRBJ2-7 | TRBV5-4 | TRBD1 | - | TGTGCCAGCAGCTGGGACAGGGGGGTAGTGCAGTACTTC | CASSWDRGVVQYF
TRBJ1-4 | TRBV19 | - | once | TGTGCCAGTAGTATTCGGGGGACTAATGAAAAACTGTTTTTT | CASSIRGTNEKLFF
TRBJ2-5 | TRBV2 | TRBD1 | - | TGTGCCAGCAGGGCGACAGGGGCCCGGGGAGAGACCCAGTACTTC | CASRATGARGETQYF
TRBJ1-1 | TRBV7-3 | - | many | TGTGCCAGCAGTATAACAATCGAACACGAAGCTTTCTTT | CASSITIEHEAFF
TRBJ1-2 | TRBV5-6 | TRBD1 | - | TGTGCCAGCAGCTTGGGAACAGGGGGTACTGGCTACACCTTC | CASSLGTGGTGYTF
TRBJ2-7 | TRBV7-3 | TRBD2 | once | TGTGCCAGTCCCACTAGCGGGAGGTCCTACGAGCAGTACTTC | CASPTSGRSYEQYF
TRBJ2-2 | TRBV5-1 | TRBD2 | - | TGCGCCAGCAGCTTGGCCGGGGGGGCCCCCGGGGAGCTGTTTTTT | CASSLAGGAPGELFF
TRBJ1-3 | TRBV10-3 | TRBD1 | once | TGTGCCATCAGTACAGGGGTTGGAGGAAACACCATATATTTT | CAISTGVGGNTIYF
TRBJ1-6 | TRBV30 | - | once | TGTGCCTGGAGTACACAGGGTCTAGGTTCACCCCTCCACTTT | CAWSTQGLGSPLHF
TRBJ2-7 | TRBV11-2 | - | - | TGTGCCAGCAGCTTCTTGGTCAGCGGCTACGAGCAGTACTTC | CASSFLVSGYEQYF
TRBJ1-2 | TRBV29-1 | - | - | TGCAGCGTTGCGGACAGAAGTAACTATGGCTACACCTTC | CSVADRSNYGYTF
TRBJ1-1 | TRBV10-3 | TRBD1 | - | TGTGCCATCAGTCCAACAGGGGACACTGAAGCTTTCTTT | CAISPTGDTEAFF
TRBJ2-6 | TRBV10-3 | - | - | TGTGCCATCAGTGAGTCTAGCCCTGGGGCCAACGTCCTGACTTTC | CAISESSPGANVLTF
TRBJ2-1 | TRBV11-3 | TRBD2 | - | TGTGACAGCAGCTTACCTACTAGCGGGGCCTCCTACAATGAGCAGTTCTTC | CDSSLPTSGASYNEQFF
TRBJ1-2 | TRBV2 | - | - | TGTGCCAGCAGTGACCGGAGTCGCTACACCTTC | CASSDRSRYTF
TRBJ1-6 | TRBV4-1 | - | - | TGCGCCAGCAGCCAAGAGGAGGGGTATAATTCACCCCTCCACTTT | CASSQEEGYNSPLHF
TRBJ2-3 | TRBV6-5 | - | - | TGTGCCAGCCGGTTTAGCGAAAGCACAGATACGCAGTATTTT | CASRFSESTDTQYF
TRBJ2-7 | TRBV7-9 | - | - | TGTTCCAGCAGCGGACACCAAGGACTGGCGGGGCAACAGTACTTC | CSSSGHQGLAGQQYF
TRBJ2-2 | TRBV6-6 | - | - | TGTGCCAGCGGCGACCACCGGCGGACCGGGGAGCTGTTTTTT | CASGDHRRTGELFF
TRBJ1-1 | TRBV6-5 | TRBD1 | - | TGTGCCAGCAGAGGAGGGGGCGAAGGGAACACTGAAGCTTTCTTT | CASRGGGEGNTEAFF
TRBJ2-2 | TRBV21-1 | - | - | TGTGCCAGCAACCGTCTGCGGGGGGGCGCGAACACCGGGGAGCTGTTTTTT | CASNRLRGGANTGELFF
TRBJ2-3 | TRBV5-6 | TRBD2 | - | TGTGCCAGCAGCAGTAGCGGGAGGGCCGGAGATACGCAGTATTTT | CASSSSGRAGDTQYF
TRBJ1-2 | TRBV11-3 | - | - | TGTGCCAGCAGCTTAGACGGGGGTGGCTATGGCTACACCTTC | CASSLDGGGYGYTF
TRBJ2-7 | TRBV11-2 | TRBD1 | - | TGTGCCAGCAGCTTAGGAACAGGGGCCTACGAGCAGTACTTC | CASSLGTGAYEQYF
TRBJ2-1 | TRBV9 | TRBD1 | - | TGTGCCAGCAGCGTAGCTCTCGACAGGGGGCAGAATGAGCAGTTCTTC | CASSVALDRGQNEQFF
TRBJ2-2 | TRBV6-4 | TRBD1 | - | TGTGCCAGCACTGACGGTCTAGTGTACGGACAGGCGAACACCGGGGAGCTGTTTTTT | CASTDGLVYGQANTGELFF
TRBJ1-3 | TRBV5-8 | - | - | TGTGCCAGCAGCTACCCGGGGGGAACGGACACCATATATTTT | CASSYPGGTDTIYF
TRBJ2-2 | TRBV19 | TRBD2 | - | TGTGCCAGTAGGGGACTAGCGGGGGGATCCGGGGAGCTGTTTTTT | CASRGLAGGSGELFF
TRBJ1-6 | TRBV11-3 | - | - | TGTGCCAGCAGCCCCTCCAGGGGTAGTTCACCCCTCCACTTT | CASSPSRGSSPLHF
TRBJ1-1 | TRBV7-8 | - | once | TGTGCCAGCAGCGCGGGACGGATAAACACTGAAGCTTTCTTT | CASSAGRINTEAFF
TRBJ1-3 | TRBV5-5 | - | once | TGTGCCAGCAGCTTAGGAGCCTCTGGAAACACCATATATTTT | CASSLGASGNTIYF
TRBJ1-1 | TRBV30 | - | - | TGTGCCTGGAGTAATGGCCAGTTCATGAACACTGAAGCTTTCTTT | CAWSNGQFMNTEAFF